Each of the 25 T cell receptor beta chains below was sequenced from the same sample in a study of shared clonotypes between healthy human individuals. This table comes from immunoSEQ multiplex PCR, and its TCRdb copy is limited to in-frame clones, with some not included. The sample yields some 1,600,000 clones, 95% to 99% seen once. The sequenced sample consisted of naive CD4+ T cells sorted from blood. Subset defined: CD45RA+ positively selected. Every receptor here comes from a man younger than 40 in good health.

V usage is TRBV11-2 and J usage is TRBJ2-2, with TRBD2 identical over 9 bases. CDR1 SGHAT and CDR2 FQNNGV come from the germline V gene. With 6 bases clipped from V and 6 bases from J, the junction kept 8 bases outside the gene matches. The CDR3 runs to 15 residues. CDR3 nucleotide sequence: TGTGCCAGCAGTAGCGGGGGCGTTCTCCCCGGGGAGCTGTTTTTT. This gives the protein CASSSGGVLPGELFF.

The chain's CDR3 is CAISDRGQGHTEAFF. The CDR3 DNA sequence: TGTGCCATCAGTGACCGAGGACAGGGGCACACTGAAGCTTTCTTT. The chain combines TRBV10-3 with TRBJ1-1; 9 bases agree with TRBD1. In germline, CDR1 is ENHRY, CDR2 SYGVKD. The CDR3 runs to 15 residues. The trim removed 3 bases at V and 3 bases at J, leaving 5 bases unmatched.

The CDR3 region has the DNA TGTGCCAGCAGCTTACGCAGAGAGAACTATGGCTACACCTTC. Translating gives CASSLRRENYGYTF. This rearrangement joins TRBV7-9 to TRBJ1-2; D call uncertain. The germline gives CDR1 SEHNR, CDR2 FQNEAQ (reference sequence). The CDR3 sequence is 14 residues long. V lost 2 bases, J lost 2 bases, and 9 bases lay in between. Full variable domain (rest looked up from reference TRBV7-9 and TRBJ1-2): DTGVSQNPRHKITKRGQNVTFRCDPISEHNRLYWYRQTLGQGPEFLTYFQNEAQLEKSRLLSDRFSAERPKGSFSTLEIQRTEQGDSAMYLCASSLRRENYGYTFGSGTRLTVV.

The J gene is TRBJ2-6, the V gene TRBV18; D unresolved. This CDR3 spans 17 amino acids. CDR1 is KGHSH, CDR2 LQKENI, per germline. Trimming left V 2 bases short and J 2 bases short, with 13 bases between. CDR3 bases: TGTGCCAGCTCACCATCGATAGGCAGGACTGGGGCCAACGTCCTGACTTTC. It is translated as CASSPSIGRTGANVLTF.

The chain is built from TRBV5-6 and TRBJ2-1, with 9 bases aligning to TRBD1. The CDR3 runs 16 residues. CDR1 is SGHDT, CDR2 YYEEEE, per germline. The V segment lost 4 bases and the J segment 1 base; nucleotides outside the gene matches: 6. The CDR3 nucleotides are TGTGCCAGCAGCGGAACTGGACAGGGGTCCTACAATGAGCAGTTCTTC. Translating gives CASSGTGQGSYNEQFF.

This clone was recorded only once. J is TRBJ1-2 and V is TRBV4-1; D remains ambiguous. Germline values: CDR1 MGHRA, CDR2 YSYEKL. V lost 3 bases to trimming and J lost 4 bases, with 15 bases between them. The CDR3 is 15 amino acids. CDR3 protein: CASSQGLLSGYGYTF. As DNA, the CDR3 is TGCGCCAGCAGCCAGGGCCTCTTGAGTGGCTATGGCTACACCTTC.

This chain connects TRBV2 to TRBJ1-4, with TRBD1 as a possible D gene (6 bases). Trimming shortened V by 6 bases and J by 1 base, and 21 bases separated the two germline ends. The CDR3 extends over 18 amino acids. The germline CDR1 and CDR2 sequences are SNHLY and FYNNEI. The CDR3 DNA sequence: TGTGCCAGCAGGACGGGCTCGGGGGGGCTTAGAACTAATGAAAAACTGTTTTTT. It yields the protein CASRTGSGGLRTNEKLFF.

V usage is TRBV7-3 and J usage is TRBJ2-3; D gene unclear. The germline gives CDR1 SGHTA, CDR2 FQGTGA. The CDR3 is 13 amino acids. Trimming removed 5 bases from V and 8 bases from J, with 14 bases in between. The CDR3 sequence is CASSQIGISTQYF. The CDR3 nucleotides read TGTGCCAGCAGCCAGATAGGAATTAGTACGCAGTATTTT.

Details on this clone: The sample has other DNA sequences that encode this CDR3 too. V gene TRBV7-2 combines with J gene TRBJ2-1, with D possibly TRBD2 on 6 matching bases. The CDR3 covers 15 residues. Germline CDR1 reads SGHTA; CDR2 reads FQGNSA. V lost 1 base and J 1 base, leaving 8 bases between the germline ends. The CDR3 protein is CASSLGGASYNEQFF. The CDR3 DNA reads TGTGCCAGCAGCTTAGGCGGGGCTTCCTACAATGAGCAGTTCTTC.

Of note for this clone: The same CDR3 is also encoded by other DNA sequences in this sample. The V and J genes are TRBV28 and TRBJ2-2; D gene ambiguous. With 6 bases removed from V and 6 bases from J, the gap between germline ends came to 8 bases. There are 12 residues in the CDR3. Germline assignment: CDR1 MDHEN and CDR2 SYDVKM. CDR3 in DNA: TGTGCCAGCAGCCTATTTGCCGGGGAGCTGTTTTTT. Its translation is CASSLFAGELFF.

The chain recombines TRBV19 with TRBJ1-3; D perhaps matches TRBD1 (5 bases). Germline V lookup: CDR1 LNHDA, CDR2 SQIVND (reference sequence). This CDR3 spans 17 amino acids. V lost 1 base to trimming and J lost 0 bases, with 13 bases between them. CDR3 in DNA: TGTGCCAGTAGTATAGGAAGACAGACAGTCTCTGGAAACACCATATATTTT. It specifies CASSIGRQTVSGNTIYF. The entire variable domain, with the rest obtained from reference TRBV19 and TRBJ1-3, is as follows: DGGITQSPKYLFRKEGQNVTLSCEQNLNHDAMYWYRQDPGQGLRLIYYSQIVNDFQKGDIAEGYSVSREKKESFPLTVTSAQKNPTAFYLCASSIGRQTVSGNTIYFGEGSWLTVV.

The rearrangement links TRBV5-1 to TRBJ2-7; TRBD2 might be the D (6 bases). V gave up 0 bases and J gave up 5 bases, with 9 bases separating them. Germline V gives CDR1 SGHRS, CDR2 YFSETQ. This CDR3 region has 13 residues. Written as DNA, the CDR3 is TGCGCCAGCAGCTTGGATACGGGGGACGAGCAGTACTTC. This translates into CASSLDTGDEQYF.

V usage is TRBV2 and J usage is TRBJ1-1; 7 bases are a match to TRBD1. The CDR3 is 13 residues long. Losses at the gene ends were 8 bases for V and 0 bases for J; bases not matched to a gene: 3. Per the germline V gene, CDR1 is SNHLY and CDR2 is FYNNEI. This chain's CDR3 is CASADRVNTEAFF. As DNA, the CDR3 is TGTGCCAGCGCCGACAGGGTGAACACTGAAGCTTTCTTT.

J is TRBJ1-1 and V is TRBV14; a weak D match, TRBD1 (5 bases). Germline V lookup: CDR1 SGHDN, CDR2 FVKESK. Trimming removed 8 bases from V and 2 bases from J, with 12 bases in between. This CDR3 region has 13 residues. DNA of the CDR3: TGTGCCAGCCGACAGATAGTTAACACTGAAGCTTTCTTT. As protein: CASRQIVNTEAFF.

The chain joins TRBV10-3 to TRBJ2-2, with D maybe TRBD1 (5 bases). V was cut by 5 bases and J by 3 bases, with 13 bases left in between. The CDR3 is 15 amino acids. In germline, CDR1 is ENHRY, CDR2 SYGVKD. This CDR3 reads CAISSNVGDTGELFF. DNA of the CDR3: TGTGCCATCAGTTCCAATGTAGGGGACACCGGGGAGCTGTTTTTT.

J is TRBJ2-3 and V is TRBV5-8; the match to TRBD2 covers 10 bases. Trimming took 4 bases from V and 3 from J; bases not matched to a gene: 8. The CDR3 length is 16 residues. CDR1 is SGHTS, CDR2 YDEGEE, per germline. The chain's CDR3 is CASSIGLAGVTDTQYF. The DNA of the CDR3 is TGTGCCAGCAGCATTGGGCTAGCGGGAGTGACAGATACGCAGTATTTT.

Points on this clone: The same CDR3 arises from other DNA sequences in this sample as well. The rearrangement uses TRBV5-1 and TRBJ2-5; D remains ambiguous. CDR3 size: 12 residues. V lost 4 bases and J lost 4, with 8 bases in between. Germline CDR1 and CDR2: SGHRS and YFSETQ. CDR3 coding DNA: TGCGCCAGCAGCCTGGGGTTAGAGACCCAGTACTTC. This encodes CASSLGLETQYF.

The chain employs TRBV6-6 and TRBJ1-5; no clear D gene. V was pared by 6 bases and J by 6 bases, with 6 bases between. The CDR3 has 11 amino acids. Germline V gene data show CDR1 as MNHNY and CDR2 as SVGAGI (reference sequence). This chain's CDR3 is CASSSAQPQHF. CDR3 in DNA: TGTGCCAGCAGCTCGGCTCAGCCCCAGCATTTT.

The chain carries TRBV19 and TRBJ1-5; 7 bases line up with TRBD1. V gave up 6 bases and J gave up 4 bases; unmatched junction bases: 9. The germline gives CDR1 LNHDA, CDR2 SQIVND (reference sequence). This CDR3 is 15 amino acids long. The CDR3 coding sequence is TGTGCCAGTAGACAAACAGGGGCTCTAAATCAGCCCCAGCATTTT. Translated, it gives CASRQTGALNQPQHF.

The chain employs TRBV7-2 and TRBJ2-3, with D maybe TRBD2 (5 bases). Germline CDR1 and CDR2: SGHTA and FQGNSA. V dropped 5 bases and J dropped 1 base, with 10 bases sitting between them. The CDR3 extends over 14 amino acids. CDR3 protein: CASSLTRGTDTQYF. DNA for the CDR3: TGTGCCAGCAGCCTCACGAGGGGCACAGATACGCAGTATTTT.

This clone was detected only once. The rearrangement uses TRBV27 and TRBJ2-1; D remains ambiguous. Trimming removed 4 bases from V and 1 base from J, with 14 bases in between. From germline, CDR1 is MNHEY and CDR2 SMNVEV (reference sequence). This CDR3 has 16 residues. The chain's CDR3 is CASSSASAQSYNEQFF. Here the CDR3 DNA reads TGTGCCAGCAGTTCCGCCTCTGCCCAATCCTACAATGAGCAGTTCTTC.

The J gene is TRBJ1-4, the V gene TRBV4-1, with TRBD1 as a possible D gene (5 bases). From germline, CDR1 is MGHRA and CDR2 YSYEKL. The CDR3 covers 15 residues. The ends were cut back, 1 base at V and 3 bases at J, with 9 bases in the middle. The CDR3 DNA sequence: TGCGCCAGCAGCCAAGCAGGGCAGGCTAATGAAAAACTGTTTTTT. It translates to CASSQAGQANEKLFF.

The chain carries TRBV6-1 and TRBJ1-1; 9 nucleotides match TRBD1. CDR3 size: 12 residues. The J segment lost 7 bases and the V segment lost 5 bases, leaving 2 bases of the junction unmatched. The germline gives CDR1 MNHNS, CDR2 SASEGT. CDR3 residues: CASSWDRVEAFF. The CDR3 DNA follows: TGTGCCAGCAGTTGGGACAGGGTTGAAGCTTTCTTT.

A single count supports this clone. J is TRBJ1-4 and V is TRBV5-4, with a possible D match to TRBD1 (5 bases). Germline V CDR1 and CDR2: SGHNT, YYREEE (reference sequence). This CDR3 is 14 amino acids long. Trimming stripped 4 bases from V and 8 bases from J, with 15 bases between. In DNA form, the CDR3 reads TGTGCCAGCAGCACGGACCCGGGGGGGGAAAAACTGTTTTTT. This translates into CASSTDPGGEKLFF.

The chain couples TRBV7-9 to TRBJ2-7; D may be TRBD2 (5 bases). This CDR3 has 15 amino acids. Deletions cut 7 bases from V and 1 base from J, with 17 bases between. Looked up from germline, CDR1 is SEHNR and CDR2 is FQNEAQ (reference sequence). CDR3 protein: CASMSGLPRSYEQYF. CDR3 bases: TGTGCCAGCATGAGCGGACTCCCCCGTTCCTACGAGCAGTACTTC.